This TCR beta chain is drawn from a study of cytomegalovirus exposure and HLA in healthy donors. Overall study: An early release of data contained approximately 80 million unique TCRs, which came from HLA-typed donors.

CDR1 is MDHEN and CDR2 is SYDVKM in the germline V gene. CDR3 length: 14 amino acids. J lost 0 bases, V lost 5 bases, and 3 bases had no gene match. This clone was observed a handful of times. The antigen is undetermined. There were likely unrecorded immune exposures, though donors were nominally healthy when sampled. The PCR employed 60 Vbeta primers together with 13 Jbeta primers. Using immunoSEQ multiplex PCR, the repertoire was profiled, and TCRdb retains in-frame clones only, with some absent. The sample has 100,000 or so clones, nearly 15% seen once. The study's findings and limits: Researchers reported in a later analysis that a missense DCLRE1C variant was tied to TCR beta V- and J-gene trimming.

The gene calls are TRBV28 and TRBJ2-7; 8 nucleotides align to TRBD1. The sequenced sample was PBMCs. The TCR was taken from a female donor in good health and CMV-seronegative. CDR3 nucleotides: TGTGCCAGCAGTGGGACAGGAAGCTCCTACGAGCAGTACTTC. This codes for CASSGTGSSYEQYF.